A selection of T cell receptor beta chains follows, all from one sample in a study of prognosis after radiotherapy for stage I lung cancer. MiXCR, applied by TCRdb to the multiplex PCR reads, yields one record per CDR3 protein. This table holds approximately 18,000 distinct CDR3 sequences, around half found once. Sequences were derived from PBMCs, sampled before or after stereotactic body radiation therapy (not recorded which). These receptors all come from a donor aged 50 or older with non-small cell lung cancer. Both conserved end residues are part of each CDR3. The D gene is left open where the match is weak. Clone sizes are given selectively: once, few, many, or a class where the clone is expanded.

V,J,D,size,CDR3,DNA
TRBV6-2/TRBV6-3,TRBJ2-6,.,.,CASSYRWVSTGDSGANVLTF,TGTGCCAGCAGTTACCGGTGGGTCTCCACCGGAGACTCTGGGGCCAACGTCCTGACTTTC
TRBV27,TRBJ2-7,.,once,CASSTFGGRRSYEQYF,TGTGCCAGCAGCACCTTTGGGGGGCGTCGCTCCTACGAGCAGTACTTC
TRBV28,TRBJ2-6,.,.,CASSPPGEAGANVLTF,TGTGCCAGCAGTCCCCCTGGAGAAGCGGGGGCCAACGTCCTGACTTTC
TRBV10-3,TRBJ1-5,TRBD1,many,CAISELQGSLGQPQHF,TGTGCCATCAGTGAGTTACAGGGGAGTTTGGGTCAGCCCCAGCATTTT
TRBV11-3,TRBJ2-1,TRBD2,many,CASSLVITTSGSGEQFF,TGTGCCAGCAGCTTAGTAATAACGACTAGCGGGAGTGGTGAGCAGTTCTTC
TRBV5-1,TRBJ2-3,TRBD1,.,CASSSGTGITDTQYF,TGTGCCAGCAGCTCCGGGACAGGGATCACAGATACGCAGTATTTT
TRBV11-3,TRBJ2-7,.,.,CASSFQSRGRTLSYEQYF,TGTGCCAGCAGCTTTCAATCTAGAGGGAGGACCCTCTCCTACGAGCAGTACTTC
TRBV20-1,TRBJ1-1,.,many,CSARLRMNTEAFF,TGCAGTGCTAGACTAAGAATGAACACTGAAGCTTTCTTT
TRBV20-1,TRBJ1-1,.,.,CSAVTGTNTEAFF,TGCAGTGCAGTCACAGGCACAAACACTGAAGCTTTCTTT
TRBV6-1,TRBJ2-1,.,many,CASSGLQGMNEQFF,TGTGCCAGCAGTGGACTGCAAGGGATGAATGAGCAGTTCTTC
TRBV5-5,TRBJ2-2,TRBD1,many,CASSLSGQGATGELFF,TGTGCCAGCAGCTTGTCGGGACAGGGGGCAACCGGGGAGCTGTTTTTT
TRBV6-1,TRBJ1-2,TRBD1,medium-sized,CASSAGQGYYTF,TGTGCCAGCAGTGCTGGACAGGGTTACTACACCTTC
TRBV6-4,TRBJ2-1,.,medium-sized,CASSDSWNNEQFF,TGTGCCAGCAGTGACTCATGGAACAATGAGCAGTTCTTC
TRBV28,TRBJ1-5,TRBD1,.,CASSLPGQGKKSQQF,TGTGCCAGCAGTTTGCCGGGACAGGGGAAGAAGTCACAGCAATTT
TRBV9,TRBJ2-4,.,.,CASSDQYRGGVDIQYF,TGTGCCAGCAGCGACCAGTACAGAGGGGGGGTGGACATTCAGTACTTC
TRBV6-1,TRBJ1-1,.,.,CASIPLPGGSTEAFF,TGTGCCAGCATTCCACTACCCGGGGGTTCCACTGAAGCTTTCTTT
TRBV6-4,TRBJ2-1,TRBD2,.,CASGEYIGTSGNEQFF,TGTGCCAGCGGTGAGTATATCGGGACTAGCGGTAATGAGCAGTTCTTC
TRBV7-2,TRBJ1-2,.,.,CASSLVSWTANYGYTF,TGTGCCAGCAGCTTAGTTTCCTGGACGGCTAACTATGGCTACACCTTC
TRBV5-1,TRBJ2-3,TRBD1,many,CASSLTGGLDTQYF,TGCGCCAGCAGCTTGACAGGGGGCTTAGATACGCAGTATTTT
TRBV11-2,TRBJ1-4,.,many,CASSRTPGITNEKLFF,TGTGCCAGCAGCCGAACCCCAGGGATAACTAATGAAAAACTGTTTTTT
TRBV6-1,TRBJ1-1,.,.,CASSLTDRQNTEAFF,TGTGCCAGCAGTCTAACGGACAGACAGAACACTGAAGCTTTCTTT
TRBV7-2,TRBJ1-2,.,.,CASSLSGTGYTF,TGTGCCAGCAGCTTGTCAGGTACGGGCTACACCTTC
TRBV12-3/TRBV12-4,TRBJ1-2,.,medium-sized,CASSTEGYGYTF,TGTGCCAGCAGCACAGAAGGGTATGGCTACACCTTC
TRBV27,TRBJ2-7,.,.,CASSHPGMASGDQYF,TGTGCCAGCAGTCACCCCGGGATGGCCTCGGGGGATCAGTACTTC
TRBV7-9,TRBJ2-6,TRBD1,.,CASSRDRDSGANVLTF,TGTGCCAGCAGCCGTGACAGGGACTCTGGGGCCAACGTCCTGACTTTC
TRBV9,TRBJ2-2,.,once,CASSVSSWSFIGELFF,TGTGCCAGCAGCGTCTCTAGCTGGAGTTTCATCGGGGAGCTGTTTTTT
TRBV6-2/TRBV6-3,TRBJ2-7,TRBD2,few,CASSERGSLSEQYF,TGTGCCAGCAGTGAGCGCGGGAGTCTTTCCGAGCAGTACTTC
TRBV12-3/TRBV12-4,TRBJ2-7,.,.,CAISFGGIYYYQYF,TGTGCCATCAGTTTCGGCGGGATATACTACTATCAGTACTTC
TRBV27,TRBJ2-1,.,.,CASSLEVVGRFDQSF,TGTGCCAGCAGCCTAGAGGTGGTAGGGAGGTTTGATCAGTCCTTC
TRBV5-6,TRBJ1-1,.,many,CATRSLEENAEAFF,TGTGCCACGCGGAGTTTGGAAGAAAATGCTGAAGCTTTCTTT
TRBV19,TRBJ2-3,.,many,CASSMGRTDTQYF,TGTGCCAGTAGTATGGGGAGGACAGATACGCAGTATTTT
TRBV2,TRBJ2-7,TRBD2,.,CASSVRNPGGGSTGDQYF,TGTGCCAGCAGTGTCCGGAACCCGGGCGGCGGGAGTACGGGGGATCAGTACTTC
TRBV19,TRBJ2-1,.,once,CASKGNEQFF,TGTGCCAGTAAGGGCAATGAGCAGTTCTTC
TRBV6-1,TRBJ1-3,TRBD1,medium-sized,CASSDGQGQGNTIYF,TGTGCCAGCAGTGACGGACAGGGACAAGGAAACACCATATATTTT
TRBV30,TRBJ2-6,.,many,CAWRKKDSDSGANVLTF,TGTGCCTGGAGAAAAAAGGACTCAGACTCTGGGGCCAACGTCCTGACTTTC
TRBV27,TRBJ1-1,.,many,CASTSLGPMNTEAFF,TGTGCCAGCACCTCCCTTGGCCCCATGAACACTGAAGCTTTCTTT
TRBV30,TRBJ1-5,.,.,CAWSVGPGSVGNQPHHF,.
TRBV5-1,TRBJ2-1,TRBD2,.,CASSLVAGAYNEQFF,TGCGCCAGCAGCTTGGTTGCGGGAGCCTACAATGAGCAGTTCTTC
TRBV11-3,TRBJ1-2,TRBD1,.,CASSLGTGGGYGYTF,TGTGCCAGCAGCTTGGGGACAGGGGGCGGTTATGGCTACACCTTC
TRBV5-1,TRBJ2-1,TRBD1,many,CASSQGQNNEQFF,TGCGCCAGCAGCCAGGGACAGAACAATGAGCAGTTCTTC